This T cell receptor beta chain was captured in a study of shared clonotypes between healthy human individuals. Study in general: Aged between 18 and 49, the donors were two women and three men. General observations from the study: Among non-shared clonotypes, generation probabilities were lower than among those shared by all four donors.

In the original analysis: ImmunoSEQ output lacked quality scores and full-length reads, limiting matched filtering. The protocol was immunoSEQ multiplex PCR, while the TCRdb copy is restricted to in-frame clones and leaves out a portion. That table gives V, J and clone size, and the DNA gave D and trimming. The sample shows over a million clones, about 84% of them seen only once. Splitting the CD4+ cells yielded a CD45RA+ naive subset and a CD45RA-negative memory subset. Points on this clone: What it binds is unknown.

V dropped 0 bases and J dropped 3 bases, with 8 bases sitting between them. The germline CDR1 and CDR2 sequences are MNHNS and SASEGT. The CDR3 runs 14 residues. This clonotype originated in a young man in good health. Some clones in this sample may be carry-over from other donors' samples. The chain is built from TRBV6-1 and TRBJ1-1; no reliable D call. The specimen was memory CD4+ T cells from PBMCs. Described subset: CD45RA-negative fraction. CDR3 in DNA: TGTGCCAGCAGTGAAGCAGGGTTTGACACTGAAGCTTTCTTT. Its translation: CASSEAGFDTEAFF.